The clone carrying this T cell receptor (beta chain) was counted only a few times. No antigen is known for it. There are 15 residues in the CDR3. The germline V gene has CDR1 SGHRS and CDR2 YFSETQ. V shed 6 bases and J 2 bases; nucleotides not matched to a gene: 5. The sample comes from a study of cytomegalovirus exposure and HLA in healthy donors. The wider study: HLA-typed donors contributed approximately 86 million unique TCRs, which were held in an early data release. Study-level results: According to the study, approximately 150 TCR beta chains were cytomegalovirus-associated. Later analysis indicated greater clonal expansion among HLA-associated TCR beta chains than among equally common other chains.

Primers: 60 Vbeta forward and 13 Jbeta reverse. The protocol was immunoSEQ multiplex PCR, while the TCRdb copy is restricted to in-frame clones and leaves out a portion. The sample carries 100,000 to 120,000 clones, 65% to 85% recorded once. The chain uses TRBV5-1 and TRBJ2-6; 7 bases line up with TRBD1. Sequencing used PBMCs. The source is a male donor in good health and CMV-seronegative. CDR3 bases: TGCGCCAGCACCCTGCAGGGGGCTGGGGCCAACGTCCTGACTTTC. Translated, it gives CASTLQGAGANVLTF.